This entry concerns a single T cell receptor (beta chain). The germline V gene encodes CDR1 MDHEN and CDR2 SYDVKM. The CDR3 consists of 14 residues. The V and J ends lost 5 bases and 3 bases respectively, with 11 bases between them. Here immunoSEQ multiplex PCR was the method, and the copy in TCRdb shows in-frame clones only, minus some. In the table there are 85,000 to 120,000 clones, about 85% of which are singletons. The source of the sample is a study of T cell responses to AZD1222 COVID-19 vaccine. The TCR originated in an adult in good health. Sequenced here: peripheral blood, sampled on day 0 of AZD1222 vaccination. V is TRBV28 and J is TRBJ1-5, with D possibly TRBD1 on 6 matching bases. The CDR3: CASSHRDTNQPQHF. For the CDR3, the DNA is TGTGCCAGCAGTCACCGGGACACCAATCAGCCCCAGCATTTT.